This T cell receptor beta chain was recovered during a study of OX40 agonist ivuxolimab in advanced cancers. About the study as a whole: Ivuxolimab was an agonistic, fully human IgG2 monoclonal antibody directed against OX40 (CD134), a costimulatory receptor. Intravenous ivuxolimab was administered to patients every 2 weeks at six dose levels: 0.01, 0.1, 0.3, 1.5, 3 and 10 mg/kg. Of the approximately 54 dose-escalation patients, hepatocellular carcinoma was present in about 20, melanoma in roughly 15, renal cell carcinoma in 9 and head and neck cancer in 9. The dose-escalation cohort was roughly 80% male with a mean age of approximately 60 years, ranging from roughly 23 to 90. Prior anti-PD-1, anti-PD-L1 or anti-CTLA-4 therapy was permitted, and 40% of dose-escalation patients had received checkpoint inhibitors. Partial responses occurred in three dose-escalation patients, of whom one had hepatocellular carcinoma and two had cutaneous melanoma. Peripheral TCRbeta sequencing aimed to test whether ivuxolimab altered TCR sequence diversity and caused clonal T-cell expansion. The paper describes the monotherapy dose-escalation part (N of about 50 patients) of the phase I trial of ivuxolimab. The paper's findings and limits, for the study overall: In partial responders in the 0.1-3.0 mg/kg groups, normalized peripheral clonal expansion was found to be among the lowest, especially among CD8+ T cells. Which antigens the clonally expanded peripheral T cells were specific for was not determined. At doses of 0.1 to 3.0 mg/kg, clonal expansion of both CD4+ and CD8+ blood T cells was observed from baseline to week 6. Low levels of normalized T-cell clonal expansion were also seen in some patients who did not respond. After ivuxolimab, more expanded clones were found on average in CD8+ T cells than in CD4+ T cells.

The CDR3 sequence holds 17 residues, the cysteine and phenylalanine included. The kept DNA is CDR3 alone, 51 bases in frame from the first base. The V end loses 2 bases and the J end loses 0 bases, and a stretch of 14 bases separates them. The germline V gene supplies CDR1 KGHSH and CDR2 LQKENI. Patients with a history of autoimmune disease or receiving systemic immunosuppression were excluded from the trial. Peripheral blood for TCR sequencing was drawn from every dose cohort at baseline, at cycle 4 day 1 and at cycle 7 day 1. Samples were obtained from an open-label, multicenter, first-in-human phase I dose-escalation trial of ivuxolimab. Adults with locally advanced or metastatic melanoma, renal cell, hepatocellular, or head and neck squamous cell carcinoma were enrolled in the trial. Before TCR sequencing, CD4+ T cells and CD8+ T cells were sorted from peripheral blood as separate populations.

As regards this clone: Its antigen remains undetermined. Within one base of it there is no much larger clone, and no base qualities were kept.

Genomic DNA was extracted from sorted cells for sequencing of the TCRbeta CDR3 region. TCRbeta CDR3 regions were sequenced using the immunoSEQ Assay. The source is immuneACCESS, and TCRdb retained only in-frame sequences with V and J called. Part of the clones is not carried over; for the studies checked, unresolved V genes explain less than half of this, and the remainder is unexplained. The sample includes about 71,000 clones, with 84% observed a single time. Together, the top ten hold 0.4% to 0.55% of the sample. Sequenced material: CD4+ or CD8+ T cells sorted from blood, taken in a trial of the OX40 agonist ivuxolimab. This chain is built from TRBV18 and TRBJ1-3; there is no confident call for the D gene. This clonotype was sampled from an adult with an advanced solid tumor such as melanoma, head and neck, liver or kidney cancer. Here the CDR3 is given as CASSPNQLGDSGNTIYF. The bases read TGTGCCAGCTCACCAAACCAATTAGGTGACTCTGGAAACACCATATATTTT. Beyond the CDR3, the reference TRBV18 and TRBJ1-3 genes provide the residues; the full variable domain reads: NAGVMQNPRHLVRRRGQEARLRCSPMKGHSHVYWYRQLPEEGLKFMVYLQKENIIDESGMPKERFSAEFPKEGPSILRIQQVVRGDSAAYFCASSPNQLGDSGNTIYFGEGSWLTVV.